A selection of T cell receptor beta chains follows, all from one sample in a study of blood T cell repertoires in COVID-19. Generated by immunoSEQ multiplex PCR, the TCRdb table keeps only in-frame clones and is missing some. This sample carries around 300,000 clones, around 90% of them seen once, and the ten largest clones take under 2.5%. Sequenced material: peripheral blood. The receptors originated from a man over 45 with acute or convalescent COVID-19. The conserved cysteine and the conserved F or W are not part of the CDR3 here. D genes are given only for firm matches.

V	D	J	CDR3
TRBV7-3	NA	TRBJ2-5	ASSFGGAETQY
TRBV19	TRBD1	TRBJ1-6	ASSIGTGVGSPLH
TRBV5-1	NA	TRBJ2-3	ASSLNQDTQY
TRBV4-2	NA	TRBJ1-6	ASSQEKSGSLH
TRBV5-4	NA	TRBJ2-7	ASSFDSSSNEQY
TRBV15	TRBD2	TRBJ2-2	ATSRGWRGGVRTGELF
TRBV6-5	NA	TRBJ1-5	ASSVGQISNQPQH
TRBV5-1	NA	TRBJ1-4	ASSLREGNEKLF
TRBV7-3	TRBD2	TRBJ2-3	ASSSRTSGTTDTQY
TRBV6-5	NA	TRBJ2-2	ASKDFGELF
TRBV7-3	NA	TRBJ2-5	ASSLTYRETQY
TRBV6-1	NA	TRBJ1-2	ASSEGQRANYGYT
TRBV2	TRBD1	TRBJ1-2	ASSSTGTGAGYT
TRBV3-1/TRBV3-2	NA	TRBJ2-2	ASSQDRLDTGELF
TRBV5-4	TRBD1	TRBJ2-7	ASSLTGTGTYEQY
TRBV7-3	TRBD1	TRBJ2-3	ASSLSRDRVDTQY
TRBV16	TRBD1	TRBJ1-6	ASSQDRGSPLH
TRBV5-1	TRBD1	TRBJ2-2	ASSFNRGAGELF
TRBV15	NA	TRBJ1-6	ATSRILKENSPLH
TRBV27	TRBD2	TRBJ2-3	ASSLAGGRTDTQY
TRBV19	TRBD1	TRBJ1-2	ASSSQDRGDGYT
TRBV9	NA	TRBJ2-5	ASSVDGGETQY
TRBV29-1	NA	TRBJ1-2	SVETIYGYT
TRBV29-1	TRBD2	TRBJ2-2	SARTSGGSGELF
TRBV5-1	TRBD1	TRBJ2-7	ASSLGGAGGFAYEQY
TRBV5-5	NA	TRBJ1-2	ASSLRTVESGYT
TRBV4-1	NA	TRBJ1-2	ASSQWGIESGGYT
TRBV7-8	TRBD1	TRBJ2-7	ASSGGSYEQY
TRBV9	NA	TRBJ1-1	ASSGHGGEAF
TRBV3-1/TRBV3-2	NA	TRBJ1-4	ASSPWGTNEKLF
TRBV19	TRBD1	TRBJ2-7	ASRGTGVGYEQY
TRBV15	NA	TRBJ2-7	ATSRDSVYEQY
TRBV10-3	TRBD1	TRBJ1-2	ASPQGKSYGYT
TRBV4-1	NA	TRBJ2-7	ASSQEEGGTTGYEQY
TRBV9	NA	TRBJ2-5	ASSPVGGALKTQY
TRBV6-6	NA	TRBJ2-2	ASRAGTVNTGELF
TRBV5-1	TRBD1	TRBJ1-4	ASSSGQGMGEKLF
TRBV7-6	TRBD1	TRBJ2-5	ASSRSNPGQGETQY
TRBV24-1	NA	TRBJ2-1	ATSDPTGNEQF
TRBV11-1	TRBD1	TRBJ1-1	ASSFGRTGGPEAF
TRBV5-6	NA	TRBJ1-6	ASSLPDSNSPLH
TRBV6-1	TRBD2	TRBJ2-7	ASSEGQAGEGYEQY
TRBV6-5	TRBD2	TRBJ2-3	ASSYSTSGGTDTQY
TRBV7-2	TRBD1	TRBJ1-6	ASSLEGGRDSPLH
TRBV9	TRBD1	TRBJ2-2	ASSRRDRVISDTGELF
TRBV18	TRBD1	TRBJ1-5	ASSPGQGRLLSNQPQH
TRBV12-5	NA	TRBJ1-2	ASGLVPVGEEGYT
TRBV9	TRBD1	TRBJ2-7	ASRSGQGNYEQY
TRBV27	NA	TRBJ1-5	ASSSRTVNQPQH
TRBV6-4	NA	TRBJ2-3	ASSDQGSTDTQY
TRBV14	TRBD1	TRBJ1-1	ASSQTGDTEAF
TRBV9	TRBD1	TRBJ1-6	ASSSDRKGTLH
TRBV10-3	NA	TRBJ1-3	AISESRVSGNTIY
TRBV14	TRBD1	TRBJ1-1	ASSHQGGTEAF
TRBV18	NA	TRBJ1-2	ASCTGLEYGYT
TRBV6-7	TRBD1	TRBJ1-5	ASPWDRGGSMNNQPQH